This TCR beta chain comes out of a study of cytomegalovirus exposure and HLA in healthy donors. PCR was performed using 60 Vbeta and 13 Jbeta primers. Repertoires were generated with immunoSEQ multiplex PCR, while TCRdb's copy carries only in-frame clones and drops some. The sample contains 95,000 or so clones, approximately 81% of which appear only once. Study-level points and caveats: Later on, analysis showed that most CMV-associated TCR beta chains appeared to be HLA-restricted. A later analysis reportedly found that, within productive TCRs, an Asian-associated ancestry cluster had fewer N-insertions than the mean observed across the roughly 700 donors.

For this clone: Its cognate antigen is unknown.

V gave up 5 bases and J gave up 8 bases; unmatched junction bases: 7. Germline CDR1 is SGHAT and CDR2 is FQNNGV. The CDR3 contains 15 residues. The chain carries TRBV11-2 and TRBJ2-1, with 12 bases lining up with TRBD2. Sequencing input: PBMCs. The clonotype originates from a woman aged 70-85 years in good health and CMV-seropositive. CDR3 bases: TGTGCCAGCAGCGGTGGACTAGCGGGAATTGATGAGCAGTTCTTC. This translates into CASSGGLAGIDEQFF.